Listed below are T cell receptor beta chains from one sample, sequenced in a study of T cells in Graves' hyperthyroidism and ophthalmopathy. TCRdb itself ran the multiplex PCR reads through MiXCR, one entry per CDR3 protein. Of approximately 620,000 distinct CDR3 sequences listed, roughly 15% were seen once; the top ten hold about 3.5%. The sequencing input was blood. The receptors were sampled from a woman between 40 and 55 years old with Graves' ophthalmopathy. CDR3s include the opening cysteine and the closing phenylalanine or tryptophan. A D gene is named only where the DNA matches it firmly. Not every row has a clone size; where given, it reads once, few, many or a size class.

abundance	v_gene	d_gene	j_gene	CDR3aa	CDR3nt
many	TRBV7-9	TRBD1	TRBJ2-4	CASSPGQGGDIQYF	TGTGCCAGCAGCCCCGGACAGGGAGGTGACATTCAGTACTTC
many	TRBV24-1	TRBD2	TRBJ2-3	CATSERTSGRNTDTQYF	TGTGCCACCAGTGAGCGGACTAGCGGGAGGAACACAGATACGCAGTATTTT
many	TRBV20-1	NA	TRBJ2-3	CSARFGSGTDTQYF	TGCAGTGCTAGGTTTGGGTCAGGCACAGATACGCAGTATTTT
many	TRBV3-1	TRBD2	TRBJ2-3	CASSQSGLAGGPHSTDTQYF	TGTGCCAGCAGCCAGTCGGGACTAGCGGGAGGTCCCCATAGCACAGATACGCAGTATTTT
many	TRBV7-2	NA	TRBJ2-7	CASSIAGTVSYEQYF	TGTGCCAGCAGCATCGCTGGGACTGTCTCCTACGAGCAGTACTTC
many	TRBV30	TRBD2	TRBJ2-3	CAWSVGSGGKTDTQYF	TGTGCCTGGAGTGTAGGTAGCGGGGGGAAGACAGATACGCAGTATTTT
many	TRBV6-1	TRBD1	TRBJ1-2	CASSQYNRGRNYGYTF	TGTGCCAGCAGTCAATATAACAGGGGGAGGAACTATGGCTACACCTTC
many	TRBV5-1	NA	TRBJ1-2	CASSSPAGGYTF	TGCGCCAGCAGCTCCCCCGCGGGTGGCTACACCTTC
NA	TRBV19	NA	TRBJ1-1	CASHRDTSAFMNTEAFF	TGTGCCAGTCACCGGGACACCAGCGCTTTCATGAACACTGAAGCTTTCTTT
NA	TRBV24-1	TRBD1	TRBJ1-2	CATSDGPDRELDGYTF	TGTGCCACCAGTGATGGCCCGGACAGGGAGCTTGATGGCTACACCTTC
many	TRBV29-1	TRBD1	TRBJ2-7	CSVALTGTYEQYF	TGCAGCGTTGCGTTGACAGGGACCTACGAGCAGTACTTC
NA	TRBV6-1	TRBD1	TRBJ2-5	CASSEARGHQETQYF	TGTGCCAGCAGTGAAGCCAGGGGGCACCAAGAGACCCAGTACTTC
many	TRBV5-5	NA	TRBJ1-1	CASTPTAQGTEAFF	TGTGCCAGCACCCCGACAGCTCAGGGCACTGAAGCTTTCTTT